This TCR beta chain originates from a study of early T cells in non-severe SARS-CoV-2 infection. Study in general: Chains were not paired, and sequencing was done on bulk RNA from unsorted whole blood.

Points on this clonotype: Its target is not known.

Attached unique molecular identifiers marked individual cDNA molecules. TCRdb independently ran MiXCR on the 5' RACE reads; one entry per CDR3 protein. This sample has 97,000 or so distinct CDR3 sequences, with around 10% found just once. The CDR3 loop spans 12 amino acids. The germline V gene encodes CDR1 MNHEY and CDR2 SVGEGT. Losses at the gene ends were 8 bases for V and 2 bases for J; bases not matched to a gene: 3. Overall study findings and caveats: Using VDJdb, the matching emphasized anti-spike CD8 responses while missing private and CD4 specificities.

The source is an adult who was a healthcare worker with PCR-confirmed SARS-CoV-2 infection or an uninfected control (not recorded which). V is TRBV6-2 or TRBV6-3 and J is TRBJ2-7, with 7 bases lining up with TRBD2. Sequenced here: whole blood, sampled at baseline. DNA for the CDR3: TGTGCCAGCGGGAGGGATACCTACGAGCAGTACTTC. It codes for CASGRDTYEQYF.